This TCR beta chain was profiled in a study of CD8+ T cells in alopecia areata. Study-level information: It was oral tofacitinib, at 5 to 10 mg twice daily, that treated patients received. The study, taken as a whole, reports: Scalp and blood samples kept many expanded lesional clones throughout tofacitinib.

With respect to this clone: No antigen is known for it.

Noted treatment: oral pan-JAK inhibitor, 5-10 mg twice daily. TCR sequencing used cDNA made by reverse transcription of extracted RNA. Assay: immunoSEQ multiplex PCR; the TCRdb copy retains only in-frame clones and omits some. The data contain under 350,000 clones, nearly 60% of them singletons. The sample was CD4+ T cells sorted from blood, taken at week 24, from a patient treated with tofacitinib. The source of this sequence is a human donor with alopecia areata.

Written as DNA, the CDR3 is TGTGCCAGCAGCCCACGGGTTCCTCTGGCAGATACGCAGTATTTT. It translates to CASSPRVPLADTQYF. The V gene is TRBV6-5, the J gene TRBJ2-3; D gene unclear. This CDR3 region has 15 residues. CDR1 MNHEY and CDR2 SVGAGI come from the germline V gene. The V gene lost 6 bases and the J gene lost 4 bases, with 17 bases spanning the gap.